This paragraph reports one T cell receptor beta chain. This clone was detected only once. Its antigen is currently not known. No base quality values were provided; no much bigger clone lies one nucleotide off. The CDR3 holds 17 amino acids from the cysteine to the phenylalanine. CDR3 DNA is the only sequence kept; it has 51 bases, read in frame from the first base. Trimming removed 2 bases from V and 2 bases from J; the gene matches leave 6 bases unexplained. From a lookup of the germline V gene, CDR1 and CDR2 are SQVTM and ANQGSEA. These data originate in a study of PD-L1 blockade in urothelial cancer (dated by TCRdb to about 2017). Some background on the complete study: All patients started therapy in the mid-2010s and received atezolizumab 1,200 mg intravenously every 3 weeks. An ECOG performance status of 0 or 1 was recorded for the patients, and 0 to 3 prior chemotherapy regimens had been received by the patients. Pretreatment tumor samples, along with matched peripheral blood collected serially before and after atezolizumab treatment, underwent TCR sequencing. About nine tenths of the roughly 29 patients were identified as males with urothelial cancer of bladder origin, and a prior smoking history was reported by 18 of 29 patients. Durable clinical benefit was defined as a progression-free survival longer than 6 months, and TCR features were additionally tested against progression-free survival and overall survival. Blood samples were analyzed at two time points: 3 weeks after treatment start (second dose) and 6 weeks after treatment start. The study was an exploratory multi-omic analysis of somatic, immune and clinical correlates of response to PD-L1 blockade with atezolizumab in urothelial cancer. Roughly 10 patients reached durable clinical benefit, while some 20 patients did not. Blood samples yielded a median of around 130,000 T cells and around 80,000 unique TCRs, with median clonality roughly 0.084. Pretreatment blood TCR-seq was available for about 27 patients, at least one posttreatment blood collection was obtained for approximately 25 patients, and tumor TCR-seq was available for approximately 25 patients. In the same patients, pretreatment tumors underwent whole exome sequencing and RNA sequencing in addition to TCR sequencing.

Each PCR received spiked-in synthetic TCR analog templates so that absolute template abundance could be estimated from read counts. TCRbeta CDR3 regions were amplified from genomic DNA with bias-controlled V and J gene primers using the immunoSEQ assay. Sequencing of rearranged TCRbeta segments was performed at approximately 20X coverage. From the authors' description of their analysis: Sequencing errors were corrected by clustering, and CDR3s were annotated against IMGT so that V, D and J genes could be assigned. Only productive TCRbeta rearrangements were used in downstream analyses, excluding out-of-frame or stop-codon sequences. Clonality was computed as one minus Shannon entropy normalized by the log of the number of unique productive sequences. Fisher's exact test with Benjamini-Hochberg correction, using a cutoff of adjusted p below 0.01, was how clones that differed between time points or between blood and tumor were identified. TCRdb re-hosts the immuneACCESS table, in-frame sequences only. Its copies lack some clones; in the studies checked, an unresolved V gene accounts for under half of them, and the cause for the rest is not known. From that table come the V and J calls and clone size; the DNA was used to work out D and trimming. For this sample the table gives over 40,000 clones, of which 82% were detected only once. The ten biggest clones cover 3.2% of the sample.

A total of under 35 patients with locally advanced or metastatic urothelial carcinoma, treated at Memorial Sloan Kettering on a trial protocol, made up the cohort. Peripheral blood mononuclear cells were collected pretreatment and during treatment, with between 1 and 8 total time points obtained per patient. The Qiagen DNeasy Blood extraction kit was used to purify genomic DNA from total PBMCs and from tumor samples. PBMCs were collected pretreatment and during treatment, and were isolated and stored as previously described. Here is what the overall study found, with its caveats: Because the sample size was small (n of about 30) and many of the analyses were exploratory, the results are meant to be hypothesis-generating. At 3 weeks after the start of treatment, tumor-associated TCR clones in peripheral blood had expanded more in patients with durable benefit (n ≈ 20, p = 0.022). A pretreatment peripheral blood TCR clonality below the median was linked to improved progression-free and overall survival.

The V gene is TRBV29-1 and the J gene is TRBJ2-2; 12 bases in the junction line up with TRBD2. Material: PBMCs, obtained around atezolizumab (anti-PD-L1) treatment. The receptor was derived from a man aged 70 or older with urothelial cancer. The CDR3 protein: CSVEWSSGGVNTGELFF. The DNA is as follows: TGCAGCGTTGAATGGTCTAGCGGGGGGGTCAACACCGGGGAGCTGTTTTTT.